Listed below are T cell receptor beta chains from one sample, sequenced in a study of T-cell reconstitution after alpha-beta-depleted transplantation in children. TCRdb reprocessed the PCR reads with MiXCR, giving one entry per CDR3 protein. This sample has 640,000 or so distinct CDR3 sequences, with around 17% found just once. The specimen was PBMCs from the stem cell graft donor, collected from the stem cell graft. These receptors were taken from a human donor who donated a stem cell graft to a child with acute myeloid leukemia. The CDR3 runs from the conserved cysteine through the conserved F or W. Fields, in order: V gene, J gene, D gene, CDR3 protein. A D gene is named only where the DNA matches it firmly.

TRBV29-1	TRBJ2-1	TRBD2	CSSRTSGVNEQFF
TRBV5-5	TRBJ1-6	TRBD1	CASSHPGQGNSPLHF
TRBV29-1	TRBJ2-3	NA	CSAKTRAAQDTQYF
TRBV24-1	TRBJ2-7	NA	CATSESGVTYEQYF
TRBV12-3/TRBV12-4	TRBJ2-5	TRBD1	CASSSTGNQETQYF
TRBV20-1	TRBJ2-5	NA	CSARAVTETQYF
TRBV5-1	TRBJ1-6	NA	CASSLVIRGPSPLHF
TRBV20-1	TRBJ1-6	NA	CSARDAGSYNSPLHF
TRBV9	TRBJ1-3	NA	CASSPAITSGNTIYF
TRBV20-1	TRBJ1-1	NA	CSAREVGGRGTEAFF
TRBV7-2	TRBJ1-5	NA	CASSADSVYSNQPQHF
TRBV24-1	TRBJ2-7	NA	CATSVGGGDEQYF
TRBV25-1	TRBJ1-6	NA	CASSGTANNSPLHF
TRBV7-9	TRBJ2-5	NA	CASSLRQNQYF
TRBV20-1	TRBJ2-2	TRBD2	CSAKLPGLAGVGTGELFF
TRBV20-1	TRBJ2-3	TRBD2	CSAPGLAGVTDTQYF
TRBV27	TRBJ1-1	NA	CASTFVGRNTEAFF
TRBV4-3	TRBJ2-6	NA	CASSQYTSGANVLTF
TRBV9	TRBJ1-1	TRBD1	CASSSRGTDPTEAFF
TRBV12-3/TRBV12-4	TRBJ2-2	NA	CASSLSGPPNTGELFF
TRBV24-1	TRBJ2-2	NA	CATSTGWGTGELFF
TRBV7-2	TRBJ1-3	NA	CASSLDISGNTIYF
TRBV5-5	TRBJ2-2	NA	CASSLDWVRGRMTGELFF
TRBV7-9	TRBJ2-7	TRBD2	CASSFGTSGQTYEQYF
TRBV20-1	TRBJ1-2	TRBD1	CSAREPQGYGYTF
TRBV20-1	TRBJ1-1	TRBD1	CSAADRAGTEAFF
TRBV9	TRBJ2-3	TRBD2	CASSVLAGGQPRDTQYF
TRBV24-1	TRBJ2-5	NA	CATSEIGETQYF
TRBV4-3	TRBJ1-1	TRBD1	CASSSRDRDNTEAFF
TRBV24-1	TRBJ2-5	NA	CATSDPTGQETQYF
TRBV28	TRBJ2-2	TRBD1	CATKSPGTDTGELFF
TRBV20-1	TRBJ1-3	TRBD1	CSVMTGRDSGNTIYF
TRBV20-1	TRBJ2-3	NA	CSARDQRGWEDTQYF
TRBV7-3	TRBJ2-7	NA	CASGGPSGRCYEQYF
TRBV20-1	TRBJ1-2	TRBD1	CSARDSGQGYGYTF
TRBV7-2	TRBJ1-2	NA	CASSLVLLANYGYTF
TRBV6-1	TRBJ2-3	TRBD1	CASIERTGGTDTQYF
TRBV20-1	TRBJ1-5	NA	CSVEGTSNQPQHF
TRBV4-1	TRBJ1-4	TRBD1	CASSRPDRVREKLFF
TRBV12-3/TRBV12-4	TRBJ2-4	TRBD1	CASSLLGQGAKNIQYF
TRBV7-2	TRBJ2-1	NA	CASSPTFRDTYNEQFF
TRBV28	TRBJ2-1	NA	CASRGRAQSYNEQFF
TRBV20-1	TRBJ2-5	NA	CSASPFQETQYF
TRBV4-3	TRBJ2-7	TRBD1	CASSQVWTGGNYEQYF
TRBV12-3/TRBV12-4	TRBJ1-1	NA	CASRPRDGEAFF
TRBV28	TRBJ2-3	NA	CASSRQGSGTQYF
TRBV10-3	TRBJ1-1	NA	CAISDVGAEAFF
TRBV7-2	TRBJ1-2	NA	CASSLASGAGHYGYTF
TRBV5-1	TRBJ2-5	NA	CASSLGRFQETQYF
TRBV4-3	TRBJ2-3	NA	CASSQPLGDTQYF
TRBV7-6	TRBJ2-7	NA	CASSLVPDSGGHEQYF
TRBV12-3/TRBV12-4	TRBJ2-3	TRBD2	CASSLVSSGLRNTQYF